Below, 18 T cell receptor beta chains from the same sample are listed, as sequenced in a study of blood T cell repertoires in COVID-19. Sequencing used immunoSEQ multiplex PCR; TCRdb keeps in-frame clones, though not all of them. The sample holds 200,000 or so clones, 70% to 85% seen once. The sequenced sample consisted of peripheral blood. These receptors were collected from a woman aged 25 to 45 with acute or convalescent COVID-19.

The genes are TRBV28 and TRBJ1-2, with unresolved D. The germline V gene encodes CDR1 MDHEN and CDR2 SYDVKM. The CDR3 has 16 residues. V was pared by 5 bases and J by 5 bases, with 21 bases between. The CDR3 coding sequence is TGTGCCAGCAGTCCGCTCGGACGGAAGAGGGAGTATGGCTACACCTTC. Its protein product is CASSPLGRKREYGYTF.

The chain joins TRBV6-1 to TRBJ2-2, with TRBD2 as a possible D gene (5 bases). Looked up from germline, CDR1 is MNHNS and CDR2 is SASEGT. V lost 0 bases, J lost 2 bases, and 7 bases lay in between. The CDR3 contains 15 residues. The CDR3 protein is CASSEAGENTGELFF. The CDR3 DNA is TGTGCCAGCAGTGAAGCCGGGGAAAACACCGGGGAGCTGTTTTTT.

V is TRBV3-1 (or the pseudogene TRBV3-2) and J is TRBJ2-7, with D possibly matching TRBD1 (5 bases). Trimming shortened V by 4 bases and J by 7 bases, and 20 bases separated the two germline ends. Germline loops: CDR1 LGHDT, CDR2 YNNKEL (reference sequence). The CDR3 has 15 amino acids. The CDR3 DNA is TGTGCCAGCAGCCGAAGCAGGGTCTCGTCTGGGGAGCAGTACTTC. It yields the protein CASSRSRVSSGEQYF.

The CDR3 DNA reads TGTGCCAGCAGCTATAGCGGAGGGTACAAAAACATTCAGTACTTC. Its protein product is CASSYSGGYKNIQYF. The V and J genes are TRBV5-6 and TRBJ2-4; the D gene is possibly TRBD2 (6 bases). V was cut by 3 bases and J by 3 bases, with 13 bases left in between. CDR3 length: 15 residues. Germline CDR1 and CDR2: SGHDT and YYEEEE. The full variable domain, completed using reference TRBV5-6 and TRBJ2-4, is DAGVTQSPTHLIKTRGQQVTLRCSPKSGHDTVSWYQQALGQGPQFIFQYYEEEERQRGNFPDRFSGHQFPNYSSELNVNALLLGDSALYLCASSYSGGYKNIQYFGAGTRLSVL.

The rearrangement uses TRBV5-6 and TRBJ2-3; tentatively, D is TRBD1 (6 bases). From germline, CDR1 is SGHDT and CDR2 YYEEEE. This CDR3 region has 13 residues. Trimming removed 4 bases from V and 1 base from J, with 7 bases in between. For the CDR3, the DNA is TGTGCCAGCAGCACAGGGCGCACAGATACGCAGTATTTT. Translated, it gives CASSTGRTDTQYF.

The chain has TRBV3-1 (or the pseudogene TRBV3-2) and TRBJ2-2; D possibly corresponds to TRBD1 (5 bases). The CDR3 spans 13 residues. Trimming removed 6 bases from V and 4 bases from J, with 9 bases in between. CDR1 LGHDT and CDR2 YNNKEL come from the germline V gene (reference sequence). For the CDR3, the DNA is TGTGCCAGCAGACCTCAGGGCACCGGGGAGCTGTTTTTT. This translates into CASRPQGTGELFF.

This chain uses TRBV6-5 with TRBJ2-1; D gene uncertain. CDR1 MNHEY and CDR2 SVGAGI come from the germline V gene. This CDR3 comprises 11 residues. Trimming left V 7 bases short and J 7 bases short, with 8 bases between. In DNA, the CDR3 is TGTGCCAGCACTCAAGAGAATGAGCAGTTCTTC. Translated, it gives CASTQENEQFF.

The CDR3 spells CASSWTGTNEKLFF. The DNA of the CDR3 is TGCGCCAGCAGCTGGACAGGGACTAATGAAAAACTGTTTTTT. The chain joins TRBV5-1 to TRBJ1-4, with 8 bases fitting TRBD1. The CDR3 covers 14 residues. Germline V gives CDR1 SGHRS, CDR2 YFSETQ. The V and J ends lost 3 bases and 2 bases, in that order; junction bases with no gene match: 0.

This clone was counted a few times. The chain links TRBV30 to TRBJ2-1; D is possibly TRBD2 (6 bases). Germline CDR1 reads GTSNPN; CDR2 reads SVGIG (reference sequence). The CDR3 has 15 amino acids. The V end lost 0 bases, the J end lost 6 bases, and 15 bases lay between the germline ends. CDR3 sequence: CAWSVELAGSNEQFF. The CDR3 DNA reads as TGTGCCTGGAGTGTGGAACTTGCGGGGAGCAATGAGCAGTTCTTC.

In its sample, this clone was seen once. The chain recombines TRBV6-1 with TRBJ2-7, with 7 bases fitting TRBD1. After removal of 3 bases from V and 3 bases from J, the junction contained 5 bases not matched to a gene. This CDR3 is built from 14 residues. Germline CDR1 is MNHNS and CDR2 is SASEGT. CDR3 residues: CASSDAGGSYEQYF. The CDR3 bases are TGTGCCAGCAGTGATGCAGGGGGAAGCTACGAGCAGTACTTC.

The CDR3 spells CAWSAPGIPDTEAFF. DNA for the CDR3: TGTGCCTGGAGCGCCCCGGGTATCCCGGACACTGAAGCTTTCTTT. The V call is TRBV30, the J call TRBJ1-1, with D unresolved. The CDR3 length is 15 residues. The germline gives CDR1 GTSNPN, CDR2 SVGIG (reference sequence). The germline V and J ends were trimmed by 3 bases and 3 bases, with 17 bases remaining between them.

DNA for the CDR3: TGTGCCAGCAGCCCCCGTATAACCGGGACAGGGGGCCACGAGCAGTACTTC. It encodes CASSPRITGTGGHEQYF. V usage is TRBV9 and J usage is TRBJ2-7, with TRBD1 matching 12 bases. In germline, CDR1 is SGDLS, CDR2 YYNGEE. CDR3 length equals 17 residues. Unmatched junction bases numbered 13, after V lost 4 bases and J lost 5 bases.

The CDR3, as DNA: TGTGCCAGCAGCCAAACCCCCGGAGGATCACCCCTCCACTTT. It specifies CASSQTPGGSPLHF. V usage is TRBV14 and J usage is TRBJ1-6, with D uncertain. The CDR3 extends over 14 amino acids. Germline CDR1 and CDR2: SGHDN and FVKESK. Deletions cut 2 bases from V and 10 bases from J, with 12 bases between.

The genes are TRBV27 and TRBJ1-1; 8 bases agree with TRBD1. The CDR3 consists of 16 residues. Germline V gene lookup returns CDR1 MNHEY and CDR2 SMNVEV (reference sequence). Losses at the gene ends were 2 bases for V and 2 bases for J; bases not matched to a gene: 7. The CDR3 bases are TGTGCCAGCAGTTTAACAGGGGGTCGGGGAAACACTGAAGCTTTCTTT. Amino acid sequence: CASSLTGGRGNTEAFF.

V is TRBV4-2 and J is TRBJ1-5; no clear D gene. The CDR3 contains 15 residues. Germline V lookup: CDR1 LGHNA, CDR2 YNFKEQ. Trimming shortened V by 2 bases and J by 3 bases, and 11 bases separated the two germline ends. The CDR3 nucleotides are TGTGCCAGCAGCCAACAAGTACGAGTCAATCAGCCCCAGCATTTT. Amino acids: CASSQQVRVNQPQHF.

The chain joins TRBV28 to TRBJ2-2; the match to TRBD2 covers 10 bases. The CDR3 consists of 18 residues. V gave up 2 bases and J gave up 1 base; unmatched junction bases: 7. Germline V gives CDR1 MDHEN, CDR2 SYDVKM. The chain's CDR3 is CASSLLLAGALNTGELFF. DNA for the CDR3: TGTGCCAGCAGTTTACTTCTAGCGGGGGCCCTGAACACCGGGGAGCTGTTTTTT.

The chain carries TRBV7-9 and TRBJ1-1; TRBD1 is a possible D gene (6 bases). The CDR3 sequence is 16 residues long. V gave up 5 bases and J gave up 0 bases, with 16 bases separating them. CDR1 is SEHNR and CDR2 is FQNEAQ in the germline V gene (reference sequence). CDR3 nucleotide sequence: TGTGCCAGCAGCGCCAGAACAGGGATTTTGAACACTGAAGCTTTCTTT. Translation: CASSARTGILNTEAFF.

V and J are TRBV25-1 and TRBJ1-4; a possible D gene is TRBD1 (5 bases). Germline V gene lookup returns CDR1 MGHDK and CDR2 SYGVNS. The CDR3 totals 15 residues. Trimming left V 5 bases short and J 8 bases short, with 18 bases between. CDR3 amino acids: CASSPLSGSREKLFF. The CDR3 DNA is TGTGCCAGCAGTCCGCTCTCAGGGTCTCGGGAAAAACTGTTTTTT.